This T cell receptor beta chain stems from a study of cytomegalovirus exposure and HLA in healthy donors. In regard to this clone: No antigen is known for it.

While unrecorded immune exposures were likely, the donors were nominally healthy when sampled. The CDR3 length is 10 residues. This PCR relied on a set of 60 Vbeta primers and 13 Jbeta primers. TCRdb's table, derived via immunoSEQ multiplex PCR, lists solely in-frame clones and lacks some. The sample includes some 150,000 clones, roughly 80% seen only once; the top ten take around 2%. Study-wide findings and caveats: In a later analysis, approximately 15,000 TCR beta sequences were associated with HLA alleles at 0.05 false discovery rate. A missense DCLRE1C variant was associated with V- and J-gene trimming of TCR beta chains in a later analysis, and an independent cohort replicated the association.

The J gene is TRBJ1-1, the V gene TRBV21-1. TRBV21-1 is given as a pseudogene. Sequencing was performed on PBMCs. The receptor was derived from a woman in her forties in good health and CMV-seronegative. This CDR3 is CASSPRLAFF. The CDR3 coding sequence is TGTGCCAGCAGCCCTCGTTTAGCTTTCTTT.